This T cell receptor (beta chain) was found in a study of blood T cells in healthy people across ages. Donors were systemically healthy Caucasian individuals from Russia aged about 6 to 100 years. Study-level points and caveats: Considered underestimates were the diversity estimates obtained from one million T cells. With unsorted PBMCs, a conclusive comparison of naive versus antigen-experienced cells was not possible. While age rose, TCR beta diversity per million T cells dropped in a roughly linear way.

The CDR3 totals 16 residues. A few counts support this clonotype. Its antigen remains unidentified. Germline is not matched at one junction end, which may reflect a read error. A second 7 to 11 cycle PCR used barcoded and J-beta primers. TCRdb analysed the 5' RACE reads with MiXCR anew, one entry per CDR3 protein. Of about 1.5 million distinct CDR3 sequences in the sample, approximately 42% were seen once. The receptor was isolated from a woman younger than 35 in good health. The chain links TRBV12-3 or TRBV12-4 to TRBJ2-7; 9 bases align to TRBD2. What was sequenced was blood. The CDR3 nucleotides are TGTGCCAGCAGATTAGGTAGCGGGAGTGGCTCCTACGAGCAGTACTTC. It specifies CASRLGSGSGSYEQYF.